The 14 T cell receptor beta chains in this list originate from one sample, sequenced in a study of tumor-infiltrating lymphocytes in primary liver carcinoma. The authors took blood RNA from unsorted whole blood and also extracted germline DNA. The authors made TCR beta cDNA from around 500 ng total RNA with a constant-region primer. Investigators got TCR beta libraries out of three nested multiplex PCR rounds, done with slightly modified ARM-PCR. Each of the first two PCR rounds ran approximately 9 cycles with TRBV1-TRBV30 forward and C-beta reverse primers. TCRdb fed the multiplex PCR reads into MiXCR, producing one record per CDR3 protein. Of almost 200,000 distinct CDR3 sequences in the sample, less than 75% were seen once. The sample comprised peripheral blood. The receptors shown here come from a woman aged 55 to 70 with primary liver carcinoma and hepatitis B virus infection.

The V gene is TRBV12-3 or TRBV12-4, the J gene TRBJ2-7; TRBD1 matches at 10 bases. The V gene end was trimmed by 2 bases and the J gene end by 6 bases; junction bases not matched to a gene: 4. The CDR3 totals 14 residues. CDR3 DNA sequence: TGTGCCAGCAGTTTAAGGACAGGGGGAAGCGAGCAGTACTTC. It encodes CASSLRTGGSEQYF.

This sequence joins TRBV7-9 and TRBJ2-7, with 8 positions matching TRBD1. CDR1 and CDR2 (germline): SEHNR, FQNEAQ (reference sequence). This CDR3 is 13 amino acids long. J was trimmed by 4 bases and V by 9 bases; bases with no gene match: 8. CDR3 nucleotides: TGTGCCAGTATCTTTGACAGGGGTTACGAGCAGTACTTC. Protein product: CASIFDRGYEQYF.

V usage is TRBV11-2 and J usage is TRBJ1-5; no clear D gene. Trimming pared 0 bases from V and 11 bases from J, leaving 20 bases between. The CDR3 has 16 residues. CDR1 and CDR2 from the germline V gene are SGHAT and FQNNGV. The DNA of the CDR3 is TGTGCCAGCAGCTTAGACGGGTTCAGCGTCCTGGAGTCCCAGCATTTT. It translates to CASSLDGFSVLESQHF.

Remarks on this clonotype: The junction departs from the called germline gene at one end, perhaps through a read error. The rearrangement links TRBV6-1 to TRBJ2-7; D might be TRBD1 or TRBD2, each matching 5 bases. Germline lookup yields CDR1 MNHNS and CDR2 SASEGT. The CDR3 spans 14 residues. DNA for the CDR3: TGTGCCAGCAGTGAATGGGTGGGACCCATGGGGCAGTGCTTC. Amino acid sequence: CASSEWVGPMGQCF.

The V call is TRBV20-1, the J call TRBJ1-2; 10 bases fit TRBD1. Trimming removed 0 bases from V and 11 bases from J; junction bases left unmatched: 12. CDR1 DFQATT and CDR2 SNEGSKA come from the germline V gene (reference sequence). This CDR3 region has 15 residues. DNA of the CDR3: TGCAGTGCTAGAGATATCAGGGGACAGGGGTTTGGTTACACCTTC. This encodes CSARDIRGQGFGYTF.

This clonotype was seen a handful of times. V is TRBV11-2 and J is TRBJ2-5; maybe TRBD1 (5 bases). The V gene's germline CDR1 is SGHAT and CDR2 FQNNGV. V was cut by 4 bases and J by 5 bases, with 14 bases left in between. CDR3 length equals 14 residues. CDR3 sequence reads: CASSSQTGGETQYF. The CDR3, as DNA: TGTGCCAGCAGCTCACAAACAGGTGGGGAGACCCAGTACTTC.

This clonotype was seen a handful of times. A much larger clone differs by one base, so this may be a read error. This rearrangement joins TRBV12-3 or TRBV12-4 to TRBJ2-1; 12 bases line up with TRBD2. The CDR3 covers 15 residues. CDR3 protein: CTSRRLAGVGNEQFF. The CDR3 DNA sequence: TGTACCAGCAGGCGACTAGCGGGAGTTGGGAATGAGCAGTTCTTC.

This clonotype was seen only once. One end of the junction does not line up with germline, which may come from a read error. Written as DNA, the CDR3 is TGTGCCAGCAGTCAAGAGCGGGGAGGCACAGATACGCAATATTTT. Translated: CASSQERGGTDTQYF. This rearrangement joins TRBV28 to TRBJ2-3, with TRBD2 identical over 7 bases. This CDR3 contains 15 residues. Germline-derived CDR1 and CDR2 are MDHEN and SYDVKM.

The gene calls are TRBV29-1 and TRBJ2-3, with 7 bases lining up with TRBD1. The V gene end was trimmed by 3 bases and the J gene end by 3 bases; junction bases not matched to a gene: 0. This CDR3 contains 12 residues. The germline V gene has CDR1 SQVTM and CDR2 ANQGSEA. Written as DNA, the CDR3 is TGCAGCGTTGAGACAGGGACAGATACGCAGTATTTT. Encoded protein: CSVETGTDTQYF.

On this clonotype: At one boundary the junction diverges from the germline segment, which might be a read error. This chain uses TRBV28 with TRBJ2-7; tentatively, D is TRBD1 (7 bases). CDR3 size: 13 residues. From germline, CDR1 is MDHEN and CDR2 SYDVKM. In DNA form, the CDR3 reads TGTACCAGCAGCCGAAACCAGGGGGGCGAGCAGTACTTC. Translated, it gives CTSSRNQGGEQYF.

The rearrangement uses TRBV9 and TRBJ2-1; D perhaps matches TRBD2 (6 bases). Trimming took off 1 base at V and 7 bases at J, with 12 bases between the two ends. The germline V gene has CDR1 SGDLS and CDR2 YYNGEE. The CDR3 contains 14 residues. CDR3 region: CASSVSGVGNEQFF. CDR3 nucleotides: TGTGCCAGCAGCGTATCGGGAGTGGGAAATGAGCAGTTCTTC. Drawing the rest from reference TRBV9 and TRBJ2-1, the complete variable domain is DSGVTQTPKHLITATGQRVTLRCSPRSGDLSVYWYQQSLDQGLQFLIQYYNGEERAKGNILERFSAQQFPDLHSELNLSSLELGDSALYFCASSVSGVGNEQFFGPGTRLTVL.

On this clonotype: This may stem from a read error, because a much larger clone lies one nucleotide away. The J gene is TRBJ2-3, the V gene TRBV28; a possible D gene is TRBD2 (6 bases). Germline assignment: CDR1 MDHEN and CDR2 SYDVKM. The CDR3 consists of 16 residues. The CDR3 DNA follows: TGTGCCAGCACCTCATACGGGGCGGGAAGCACAGATATGCAGTATTTT. Translated, it gives CASTSYGAGSTDMQYF.

V is TRBV28 and J is TRBJ2-1; no firm D call. Germline values: CDR1 MDHEN, CDR2 SYDVKM. CDR3 length: 11 residues. V lost 4 bases, J lost 10 bases, and 8 bases lay in between. The chain's CDR3 is CASSSPREQFF. The CDR3 coding sequence is TGTGCCAGCAGTTCCCCACGAGAGCAGTTCTTC.

The DNA for the CDR3 is TGTGCCTGGATTAAGGAGCAGTACTTC. Residues: CAWIKEQYF. The chain combines TRBV30 with TRBJ2-7, with D hard to call. Germline-derived CDR1 and CDR2 are GTSNPN and SVGIG (reference sequence). This CDR3 contains 9 residues. Trimming removed 4 bases at V and 7 bases at J, with 5 bases between.